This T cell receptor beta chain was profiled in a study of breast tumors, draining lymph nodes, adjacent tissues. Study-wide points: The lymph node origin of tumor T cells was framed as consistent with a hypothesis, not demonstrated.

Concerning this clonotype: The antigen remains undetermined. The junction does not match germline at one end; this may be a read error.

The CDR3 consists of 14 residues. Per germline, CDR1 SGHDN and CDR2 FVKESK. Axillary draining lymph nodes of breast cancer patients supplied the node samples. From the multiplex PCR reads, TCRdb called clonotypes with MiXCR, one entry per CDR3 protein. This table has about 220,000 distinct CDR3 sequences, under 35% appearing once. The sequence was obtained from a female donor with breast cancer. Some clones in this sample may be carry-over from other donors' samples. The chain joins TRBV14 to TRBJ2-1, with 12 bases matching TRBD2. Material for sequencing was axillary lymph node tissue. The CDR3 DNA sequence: TGTGCCAGCAGCAGGACTAGCGGGGTGGTGGAGCAGTCCTTC. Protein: CASSRTSGVVEQSF.